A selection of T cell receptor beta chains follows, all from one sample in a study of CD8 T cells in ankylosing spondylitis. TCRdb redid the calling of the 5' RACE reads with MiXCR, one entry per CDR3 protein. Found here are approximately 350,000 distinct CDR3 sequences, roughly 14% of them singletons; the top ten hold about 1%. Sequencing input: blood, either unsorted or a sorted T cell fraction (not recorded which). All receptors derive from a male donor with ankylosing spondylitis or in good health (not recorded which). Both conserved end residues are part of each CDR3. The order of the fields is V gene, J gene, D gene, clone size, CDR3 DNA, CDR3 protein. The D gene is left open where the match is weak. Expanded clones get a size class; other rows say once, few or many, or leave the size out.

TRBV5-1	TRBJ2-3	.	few	TGCGCCAGCAGCTCCGTGTCCGGGGCATCAAAACTCCTCACGGATACGCAGTATTTT	CASSSVSGASKLLTDTQYF
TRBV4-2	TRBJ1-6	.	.	TGTGCCAGCGGTTCGAACTTGCGCTATAATTCACCCCTCCACTTT	CASGSNLRYNSPLHF
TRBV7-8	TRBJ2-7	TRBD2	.	TGTGCCAGCAGCAAGGGACTAGCGGGTAGTACCTACGAGCAGTACTTC	CASSKGLAGSTYEQYF
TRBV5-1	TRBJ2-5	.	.	TGCGCCAGCAGCTTGTTCAGCCTGGCACAAGAGACCCAGTACTTC	CASSLFSLAQETQYF
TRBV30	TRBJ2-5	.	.	TGTGCCTGGAGCCTCTTAGCCCCGGGGACCCAGTACTTC	CAWSLLAPGTQYF
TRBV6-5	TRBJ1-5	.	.	TGTGCCAGCAGTTACTCCGGGGGCGTTCAGCCCCAGCATTTT	CASSYSGGVQPQHF
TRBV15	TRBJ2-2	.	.	TGTGCCACCGGGAACGGAGGGAACACCGGGGAGCTGTTTTTT	CATGNGGNTGELFF
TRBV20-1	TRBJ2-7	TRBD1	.	TGCAGTGCTGGGGCAGGGACAGGAGCTACTTACGAGCAGTACTTC	CSAGAGTGATYEQYF
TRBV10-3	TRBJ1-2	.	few	TGTGCCATCACCGGGGACACAAACTATGGCTACACCTTC	CAITGDTNYGYTF
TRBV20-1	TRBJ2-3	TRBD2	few	TGCAGTGCTACCCCCGCTAGCGGGGGTACGCAGTATTTT	CSATPASGGTQYF
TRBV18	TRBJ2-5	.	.	TGTGCCAGCTCACCGTGGGACGGTCAAGAGACCCAGTACTTC	CASSPWDGQETQYF
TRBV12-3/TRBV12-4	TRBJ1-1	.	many	TGTGCCAGCAGTTTAATCCAAAATCGGAACACTGAAGCTTTCTTT	CASSLIQNRNTEAFF
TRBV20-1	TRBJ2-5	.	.	TGCAGTTGGAAGGGGGAGACCCAGTACTTC	CSWKGETQYF
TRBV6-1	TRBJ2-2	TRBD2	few	TGTGCCACCTCGGGGCGGGGGGGCACCGGGGAGCTGTTTTTT	CATSGRGGTGELFF
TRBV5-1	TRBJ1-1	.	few	TGCGCCAGTGTATCTCTTCAGGGTGGGGCCACTGAAGCTTTCTTT	CASVSLQGGATEAFF
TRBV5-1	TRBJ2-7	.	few	TGCGCCAGCTCCCAGGTAGACAGCTCACTTACCTACGAGCAGTACTTC	CASSQVDSSLTYEQYF
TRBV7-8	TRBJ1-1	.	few	TGTGCCAGCAGCTCCCGGGACAAAAGGACTGAAGCTTTCTTT	CASSSRDKRTEAFF
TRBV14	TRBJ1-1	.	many	TGTGCCAGCAGCGTACAGGGAGGGTTCACTGAAGCTTTCTTT	CASSVQGGFTEAFF
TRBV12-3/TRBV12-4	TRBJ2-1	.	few	TGTGCCACCCGGGGGCTTCCAACGAAGCAGTTCTTC	CATRGLPTKQFF
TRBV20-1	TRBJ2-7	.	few	TGCAGTGCTCAGGCGGTCAACACCTACGAGCAGTACTTC	CSAQAVNTYEQYF
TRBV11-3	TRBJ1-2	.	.	TGTGCCAGCAGCCCCGGTCCAGGGGAACATGGCTACACCTTC	CASSPGPGEHGYTF
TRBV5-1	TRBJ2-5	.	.	TGCGCCAGCAGCAGAACGGAGTGGGAGACCCAGTACTTC	CASSRTEWETQYF
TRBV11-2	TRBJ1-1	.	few	TGTGCCAGCAGAACTCTACAGGGAAGGAACACTGAAGCTTTCTTT	CASRTLQGRNTEAFF
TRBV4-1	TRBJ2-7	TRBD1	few	TGCGCCAGCAGCCGGACAGGGCCCTCCTACGAGCAGTACTTC	CASSRTGPSYEQYF
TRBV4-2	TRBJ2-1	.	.	TGTGCCAGCAGCCAAGATGCCAGCCGAAAGTTCTTC	CASSQDASRKFF
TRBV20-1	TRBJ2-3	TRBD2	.	TGCAGTGCCCCCAGGGCGGGAGAGACAGATACGCAGTATTTT	CSAPRAGETDTQYF
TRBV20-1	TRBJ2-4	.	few	TGCAGTGCTAGAGAAGGGAAAAACATTCAGTACTTC	CSAREGKNIQYF
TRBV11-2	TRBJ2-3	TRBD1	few	TGTGCCAGCAGCGGTACAGGGGTGTGGACAGATACGCAGTATTTT	CASSGTGVWTDTQYF
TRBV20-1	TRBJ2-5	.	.	TGCAGTGCTGTTAAGACGGGGACTCAGGAGACCCAGTACTTC	CSAVKTGTQETQYF
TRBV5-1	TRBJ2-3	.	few	TGCGCCAGCAGCCCCGGTGGGAGCAGCAGCACAGATACGCAGTATTTT	CASSPGGSSSTDTQYF
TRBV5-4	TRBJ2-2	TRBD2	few	TGTGCCAGCAGCCGGACTAGCGGGGGGGCTCGCACCGGGGAGCTGTTTTTT	CASSRTSGGARTGELFF
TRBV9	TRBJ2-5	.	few	TGTGCCAGCAGCCGTACGACCTACCAAGAGACCCAGTACTTC	CASSRTTYQETQYF
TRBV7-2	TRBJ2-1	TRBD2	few	TGTGCCAGCAGCTTAGATAGCGGGGGCTACAATGAGCAGTTCTTC	CASSLDSGGYNEQFF
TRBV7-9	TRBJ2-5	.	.	TGTGCCAGCAGTTCCCCGTTAGGGGGAGGAGGGGAGACCCAGTACTTC	CASSSPLGGGGETQYF
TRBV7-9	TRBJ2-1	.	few	TGTGCCAGCAGCTTGGGTCCACGGAATGAGCAGTTCTTC	CASSLGPRNEQFF
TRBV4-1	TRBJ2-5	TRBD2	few	TGCGCCAGCAGCCAAGCCCGGACTAGCGGTCAAGAGACCCAGTACTTC	CASSQARTSGQETQYF
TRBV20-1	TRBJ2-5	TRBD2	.	TGCAGTGCCCCCGAGCGGGGCTTTCCCCCGGAGACCCAGTACTTC	CSAPERGFPPETQYF
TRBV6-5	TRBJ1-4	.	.	TGTGCCAGCAGCTCTCGACAGTTAGTCCGAGAAATTGAAAAACTGTTTTTT	CASSSRQLVREIEKLFF
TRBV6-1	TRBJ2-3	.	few	TGTGCCAGCAAGCTTGAGGGGCGGGATACGCAGTATTTT	CASKLEGRDTQYF
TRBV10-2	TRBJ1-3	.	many	TGCGCCAGCAATGGGTTGGGGGCCTCTGGAAACACCATATATTTT	CASNGLGASGNTIYF
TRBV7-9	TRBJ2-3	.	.	TGTGCCAGCAGCTTAGATCAGCCTTATACTCCAGATACGCAGTATTTT	CASSLDQPYTPDTQYF
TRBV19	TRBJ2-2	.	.	TGTGCCAGTAGTAGGGTCCGGGACATCGCGAACACCGGGGAGCTGTTTTTT	CASSRVRDIANTGELFF
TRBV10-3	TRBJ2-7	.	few	TGTGCCATCAGTGTATCAGGAAACGAGCAGTACTTC	CAISVSGNEQYF
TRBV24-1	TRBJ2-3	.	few	TGTGCCACCAGTGATCCGGACTCTCAGGATACGCAGTATTTT	CATSDPDSQDTQYF
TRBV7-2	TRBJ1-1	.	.	TGTGCCCGTCGTGACACTGAAGCTTTCTTT	CARRDTEAFF
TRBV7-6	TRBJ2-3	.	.	TGTGCCAGCAGCGCTACGGGGGATACGCAGTATTTT	CASSATGDTQYF
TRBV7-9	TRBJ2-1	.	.	TGTGCCAGCAGCCCATCCCCGAGAGAGCAGTTCTTC	CASSPSPREQFF
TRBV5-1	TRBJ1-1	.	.	TGCGCCAGCCGCGAGGGGAGGTACACTGAAGCTTTCTTT	CASREGRYTEAFF
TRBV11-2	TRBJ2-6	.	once	TGTGCCAGCAGCTTAGATGTGGGGGAAGCTGGGGCCAACGTCCTGACTTTC	CASSLDVGEAGANVLTF
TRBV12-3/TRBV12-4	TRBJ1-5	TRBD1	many	TGTGCCAGCAGGGGGACAGGGGGTAATGGTCAGCCCCAGCATTTT	CASRGTGGNGQPQHF
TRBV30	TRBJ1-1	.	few	TGTGCCTGGAGTCCCACAGGGAGTTTGGGAAAAGCTTTCTTT	CAWSPTGSLGKAFF
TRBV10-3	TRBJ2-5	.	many	TGTGCCATCAGTTCTGGGTACGGGGGAGAGACCCAGTACTTC	CAISSGYGGETQYF
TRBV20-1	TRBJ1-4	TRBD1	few	TGCAGTGCTTGGGGACAGAAAGAAAAACTGTTTTTT	CSAWGQKEKLFF
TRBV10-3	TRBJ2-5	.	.	TGTGCCATAAGGGGGGGGGAAGAGACCCAGTACTTC	CAIRGGEETQYF
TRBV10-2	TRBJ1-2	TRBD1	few	TGCGCCAGTGAGGGACAGGGAGGAAGTGGCTACACCTTC	CASEGQGGSGYTF
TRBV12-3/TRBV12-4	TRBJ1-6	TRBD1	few	TGTGCCAGCAGTTTCAGGGGGGACAGCTCCTATAATTCACCCCTCCACTTT	CASSFRGDSSYNSPLHF
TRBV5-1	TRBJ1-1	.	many	TGCGCCAGCAGCACCCAGACAGGTATGAACACTGAAGCTTTCTTT	CASSTQTGMNTEAFF
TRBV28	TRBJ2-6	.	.	TGTGCCAGCACTACAGGGGGGGTACTCGCTGGGGCCAACGTCCTGACTTTC	CASTTGGVLAGANVLTF
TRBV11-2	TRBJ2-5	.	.	TGTGCCAGCAGCTTAGGGGCGGGAGGGACAGGCCACCGAATGGTTCAAGAGACCCAGTACTTC	CASSLGAGGTGHRMVQETQYF